This is a list of T cell receptor beta chains from one sample in a study of T cells expressing NK-cell markers. TCRdb re-called the 5' RACE reads; every CDR3 protein appears as one record, without DNA. The sample table sets out 400,000 to 550,000 distinct CDR3 sequences. Sequencing used blood T cells: a sorted CD56 or NKG2C T cell subset, CD4+ or CD8+ T cells, or bulk PBMC T cells (not recorded which). Receptor source: a woman aged 18-70 years in good health. CDR3s include the opening cysteine and the closing phenylalanine or tryptophan.

J gene,V gene,CDR3 protein
TRBJ1-3,TRBV10-3,CAISEGQGPSGNTIYF
TRBJ2-3,TRBV20-1,CSARGLAGHTDTQYF
TRBJ1-1,TRBV7-2,CASKSGHLNTEAFF
TRBJ2-3,TRBV5-1,CASSLPAGGLTDTQYF
TRBJ2-7,TRBV5-1,CASSLGGRSRFYEQYF
TRBJ1-2,TRBV10-2,CASTAGALNYGYTF
TRBJ1-2,TRBV12-5,CASGLVANYGYTF
TRBJ1-6,TRBV5-5,CASSLWTPGNSPLHF
TRBJ1-5,TRBV7-2,CASSPSIANQPQHF
TRBJ1-1,TRBV6-6,CASSYGPGEAFF
TRBJ1-1,TRBV20-1,CSAKQGYDIEAFF
TRBJ2-1,TRBV29-1,CSVAGKGYNEQFF
TRBJ2-7,TRBV5-1,CASSSGLAQPYEQYF
TRBJ2-3,TRBV7-8,CASSPLLAGSTDTQYF
TRBJ1-4,TRBV5-5,CASSFINEPEKLFF
TRBJ2-7,TRBV6-2/TRBV6-3,CASSYSIPDLYEQYF
TRBJ2-7,TRBV29-1,CSVRDRVSYEQYF
TRBJ2-3,TRBV4-2,CASSPYWGLSTDTQYF
TRBJ2-3,TRBV29-1,CSVETGVTDTQYF
TRBJ2-2,TRBV6-6,CASREGDGELFF
TRBJ1-1,TRBV6-2/TRBV6-3,CASSYSSEEAFF
TRBJ2-3,TRBV29-1,CSVEGGAPNTQYF
TRBJ2-4,TRBV28,CASRTVAEGGAKNIQYF
TRBJ2-1,TRBV19,CASSPQGAGYNEQFF
TRBJ2-1,TRBV15,CATSRERASGYSYNEQFF
TRBJ2-7,TRBV29-1,CSVLPGQSPYEQYF
TRBJ1-1,TRBV6-1,CAIQREENTEAFF
TRBJ2-2,TRBV12-3/TRBV12-4,CASRTTQGGELFF
TRBJ2-2,TRBV9,CASSVGQGWAGELFF
TRBJ2-7,TRBV15,CATSRGGTVETYEQYF
TRBJ1-6,TRBV7-9,CASSLEGTGDGSPLHF
TRBJ2-1,TRBV3-1,CASSQGPTYNEQFF
TRBJ2-4,TRBV4-2,CASSQEALAGGTGKNIQYF
TRBJ2-1,TRBV18,CASSWGLPNEQFF
TRBJ2-5,TRBV12-3/TRBV12-4,CASGRAWETQYF
TRBJ2-2,TRBV5-1,CASGKIQGSTGELFF
TRBJ2-5,TRBV29-1,CSVEGLAGGETQYF
TRBJ2-1,TRBV6-2/TRBV6-3,CASSYPGLATYNEQFF
TRBJ1-4,TRBV12-3/TRBV12-4,CASSFGGSWEKLFF
TRBJ2-2,TRBV20-1,CSARSLGLAGSPGELFF
TRBJ1-5,TRBV7-2,CASSSRDGYQPQHF
TRBJ1-1,TRBV6-1,CASRGQGYGTEAFF
TRBJ1-6,TRBV5-1,CASSPIIPGEKTSPLHF
TRBJ2-2,TRBV29-1,CSVDRQGGIGELFF
TRBJ2-1,TRBV19,CASSIALNEQFF
TRBJ2-6,TRBV29-1,CSVDLESSGANVLTF
TRBJ2-1,TRBV12-3/TRBV12-4,CASSSRTSGGYNEQFF
TRBJ1-2,TRBV28,CASSFRGLLNYGYTF
TRBJ2-1,TRBV5-1,CASTSSTSGYNEQFF
TRBJ1-1,TRBV28,CASSLRGFDEAFF
TRBJ2-5,TRBV18,CASSPTDEGGTQYF
TRBJ1-1,TRBV7-2,CASSLGRSEAFF
TRBJ1-1,TRBV25-1,CASSRLGTGNTEAFF
TRBJ2-4,TRBV6-5,CASSYGAGFGLTYF
TRBJ2-2,TRBV9,CASSVGTGIGELFF
TRBJ2-2,TRBV4-3,CASSHGTEGFPGELFF
TRBJ1-1,TRBV6-5,CASSYSRGRGVTEAFF
TRBJ2-5,TRBV27,CASSWNYLETQYF